Listed here is a single TCR beta chain. Seattle's cohort entered during active infection and was followed longitudinally. The data are from a study of blood T cell repertoires in COVID-19. Study background: Both acute and convalescent COVID-19 samples were obtained from the United States, Italy and Spain. Sources were T cells, B-cell-depleted T cells, or PBMCs; the material itself was cDNA or gDNA.

How the authors handled the data: Quantification of nucleated cells was approximated via reference gene primer amplification. Using immunoSEQ multiplex PCR, the repertoire was profiled, and TCRdb retains in-frame clones only, with some absent. V and J calls and clone size come straight from that table; D and trimming were deduced from the DNA. The table lists 200,000 or so clones, around 90% of them singletons. This TCR derives from a man aged 55 to 70 with COVID-19, enrolled during active disease. Sequencing was carried out using peripheral blood.

The CDR3 DNA reads TGCGCCAGCAGCTCCTTGGGGGGGAATGAGCAGTTCTTC. This encodes CASSSLGGNEQFF. The genes are TRBV5-1 and TRBJ2-1, with 7 bases aligning to TRBD2. CDR1 and CDR2 from the germline V gene are SGHRS and YFSETQ. The CDR3 is 13 amino acids. V lost 3 bases and J lost 7; bases outside the gene matches: 4.